The clone carrying this T cell receptor beta chain has ten or more counts. Via MiXCR, TCRdb re-called the 5' RACE reads, giving one row per CDR3 protein. The sample lists tens of thousands of distinct CDR3 sequences; less than 5.5% were seen once. The sample originates from a study of neurological immune-mediated disorders. The V end was cut by 3 bases, the J end by 5 bases, with 12 bases between. Germline lookup yields CDR1 KGHDR and CDR2 SFDVKD. The CDR3 has 14 amino acids. This chain links TRBV24-1 with TRBJ2-5; D gene ambiguous. The TCR originated in a woman aged 25 to 39 with multiple sclerosis. Sequenced material: PBMCs. The DNA for the CDR3 is TGTGCCACCAGTGATGGACCATTTTTGGAGACCCAGTACTTC. It yields the protein CATSDGPFLETQYF.